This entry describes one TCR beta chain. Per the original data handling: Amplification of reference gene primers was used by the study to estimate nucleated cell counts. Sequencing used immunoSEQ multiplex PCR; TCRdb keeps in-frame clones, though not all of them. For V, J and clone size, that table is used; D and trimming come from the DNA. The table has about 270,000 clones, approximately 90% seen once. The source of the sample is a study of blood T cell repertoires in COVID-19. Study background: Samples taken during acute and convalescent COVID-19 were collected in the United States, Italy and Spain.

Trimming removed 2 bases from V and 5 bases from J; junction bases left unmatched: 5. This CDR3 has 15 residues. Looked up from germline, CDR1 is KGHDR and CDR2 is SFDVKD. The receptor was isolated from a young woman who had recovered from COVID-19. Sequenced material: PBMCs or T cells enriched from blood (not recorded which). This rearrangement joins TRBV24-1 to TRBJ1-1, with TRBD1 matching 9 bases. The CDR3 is CATSDSRQGETEAFF. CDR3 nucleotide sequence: TGTGCCACCAGTGATTCTAGACAGGGGGAAACTGAAGCTTTCTTT.